A single sample gave rise to the 14 T cell receptor beta chains below, sequenced in a study of human T cells and chemical hapten exposure. This sample's time point: healthy volunteer bleed at 2 weeks. The study extracted total RNA from unfractionated whole blood. TCRdb passed the RACE reads through MiXCR, listing each CDR3 protein once. The sample carries approximately 90,000 distinct CDR3 sequences, about 8.7% recorded once. Sequenced: whole blood. Receptors were obtained from a female donor in good health. Some clones in this sample may be carry-over from other donors' samples.

This clonotype showed up just a few times. The V call is TRBV7-9, the J call TRBJ2-1, with 7 bases lining up with TRBD1. The CDR3 sequence is 14 residues long. The J segment lost 5 bases and the V segment lost 8 bases, leaving 9 bases of the junction unmatched. Germline V gene data show CDR1 as SEHNR and CDR2 as FQNEAQ (reference sequence). The CDR3 nucleotides are TGTGCCAGCCGAACAGGGACAGCAAACAATGAGCAGTTCTTC. Its translation is CASRTGTANNEQFF.

This clonotype was seen more than once but under ten times. The gene calls are TRBV12-3 or TRBV12-4 and TRBJ1-6; perhaps TRBD1 as D (5 bases). The CDR3 length is 13 residues. The V gene lost 7 bases and the J gene lost 10 bases, with 14 bases spanning the gap. The CDR3 loop reads CASNAGVRSPLHF. CDR3 sequence (DNA): TGTGCCAGCAATGCGGGGGTACGGTCACCCCTCCACTTT.

In its sample, this clonotype was seen many times. The V gene is TRBV7-9, the J gene TRBJ1-3, with D possibly matching TRBD1 (6 bases). This CDR3 spans 15 amino acids. The V end was cut by 2 bases, the J end by 3 bases, with 11 bases between. Per germline, CDR1 SEHNR and CDR2 FQNEAQ (reference sequence). CDR3 sequence reads: CASSLLGADGNTIYF. CDR3 DNA sequence: TGTGCCAGCAGCTTATTGGGGGCCGATGGAAACACCATATATTTT.

The table lists this clonotype with a few counts. CDR3 in amino acids: CASSQDMDPANYGYTF. CDR3 nucleotide sequence: TGTGCCAGCAGCCAAGACATGGATCCAGCTAACTATGGCTACACCTTC. V is TRBV14 and J is TRBJ1-2, with D uncertain. Germline CDR1 and CDR2: SGHDN and FVKESK. This CDR3 is built from 16 residues. Trimming stripped 0 bases from V and 0 bases from J, with 11 bases between.

This rearrangement joins TRBV28 to TRBJ2-1; no clear D. The ends were cut back, 1 base at V and 8 bases at J, with 9 bases in the middle. This CDR3 has 13 amino acids. The V gene's germline CDR1 is MDHEN and CDR2 SYDVKM. The CDR3 DNA is TGTGCCAGCAGTTTATCATCCGGGCATGAGCAGTTCTTC. Protein: CASSLSSGHEQFF.

The gene calls are TRBV2 and TRBJ2-1; no definite D call. V gave up 4 bases and J gave up 8 bases, with 6 bases separating them. This CDR3 has 11 amino acids. Germline CDR1 SNHLY, CDR2 FYNNEI. The DNA of the CDR3 is TGTGCCAGCAGTGTAGAGGATGAGCAGTTCTTC. Residues: CASSVEDEQFF.

The chain carries TRBV6-5 and TRBJ2-2; 10 bases are a match to TRBD2. V shed 6 bases and J 7 bases; nucleotides not matched to a gene: 5. Germline CDR1 is MNHEY and CDR2 is SVGAGI. The CDR3 sequence is 14 residues long. The CDR3 reads CASRPGLAYGELFF. As DNA, the CDR3 is TGTGCCAGCAGGCCGGGACTAGCGTACGGGGAGCTGTTTTTT.

This clonotype showed up many times. CDR3 DNA: TGTGCCAGCAGGGGACAGGGGTTTCATCAGCCCCAGCATTTT. It translates to CASRGQGFHQPQHF. The chain employs TRBV25-1 and TRBJ1-5; 10 nucleotides match TRBD1. Germline trimming cut 6 bases from V and 5 bases from J; bases unmatched to any gene: 4. Germline CDR1 reads MGHDK; CDR2 reads SYGVNS. There are 14 residues in the CDR3.

V gene TRBV5-8 combines with J gene TRBJ2-4; D remains ambiguous. CDR3 size: 15 residues. Between the trimmed V and J ends, which lost 3 bases and 0 bases, there was a span of 10 bases. Germline assignment: CDR1 SGHTS and CDR2 YDEGEE. Here the CDR3 DNA reads TGTGCCAGCAGCTCCTCTCCCGCAGCCAAAAACATTCAGTACTTC. Translation: CASSSSPAAKNIQYF.

The gene calls are TRBV11-2 and TRBJ1-6, with TRBD1 as a possible D gene (6 bases). Per the germline V gene, CDR1 is SGHAT and CDR2 is FQNNGV. V was clipped by 5 bases and J by 6 bases, with 14 bases between them. The CDR3 extends over 15 amino acids. The CDR3 nucleotides are TGTGCCAGCAGCCGCGGGCAGGGGATTAATTCACCCCTCCACTTT. This sequence encodes CASSRGQGINSPLHF.

The chain uses TRBV20-1 and TRBJ2-5; 7 nucleotides match TRBD2. The CDR3 has 14 amino acids. Per germline, CDR1 DFQATT and CDR2 SNEGSKA (reference sequence). The ends lost 3 bases at V and 4 bases at J; junction bases unmatched: 8. The chain's CDR3 is CSARAMGRGETQYF. The CDR3 DNA is TGCAGTGCTAGGGCGATGGGGAGGGGAGAGACCCAGTACTTC.

This clonotype was observed a handful of times. The rearrangement links TRBV3-1 to TRBJ2-1; D gene uncertain. Between the trimmed V and J ends, which lost 3 bases and 5 bases, there was a span of 5 bases. The germline V gene encodes CDR1 LGHDT and CDR2 YNNKEL (reference sequence). The CDR3 is 12 residues long. CDR3 in DNA: TGTGCCAGCAGCCACCTCCACAATGAGCAGTTCTTC. Amino acids: CASSHLHNEQFF.

This clonotype appeared a few times. The chain employs TRBV15 and TRBJ1-1; 9 bases agree with TRBD1. This CDR3 spans 14 amino acids. The J segment lost 8 bases and the V segment lost 3 bases, leaving 7 bases of the junction unmatched. Looked up from germline, CDR1 is LNHNV and CDR2 is YYDKDF (reference sequence). In nucleotides, the CDR3 is TGTGCCACCAGCAGGGGACAGGGAGGATCGGAAGCTTTCTTT. Translated, it gives CATSRGQGGSEAFF.

This clonotype was counted at least ten times. The chain carries TRBV4-1 and TRBJ1-2; D is unresolved. Germline loops: CDR1 MGHRA, CDR2 YSYEKL. The CDR3 sequence is 12 residues long. V was clipped by 0 bases and J by 4 bases, with 3 bases between them. DNA of the CDR3: TGCGCCAGCAGCCAAGATACCTATGGCTACACCTTC. Its translation: CASSQDTYGYTF.